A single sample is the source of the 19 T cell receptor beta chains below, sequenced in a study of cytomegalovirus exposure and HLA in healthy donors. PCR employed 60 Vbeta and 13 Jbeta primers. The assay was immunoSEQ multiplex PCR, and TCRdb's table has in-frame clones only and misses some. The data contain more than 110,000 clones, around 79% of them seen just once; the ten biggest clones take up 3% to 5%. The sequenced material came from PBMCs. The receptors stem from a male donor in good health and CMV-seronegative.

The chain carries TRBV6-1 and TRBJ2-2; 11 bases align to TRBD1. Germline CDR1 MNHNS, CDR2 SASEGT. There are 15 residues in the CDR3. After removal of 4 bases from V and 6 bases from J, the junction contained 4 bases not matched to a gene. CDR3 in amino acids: CASSVRDRGAGELFF. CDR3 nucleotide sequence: TGTGCCAGCAGTGTTAGGGACAGGGGGGCCGGGGAGCTGTTTTTT.

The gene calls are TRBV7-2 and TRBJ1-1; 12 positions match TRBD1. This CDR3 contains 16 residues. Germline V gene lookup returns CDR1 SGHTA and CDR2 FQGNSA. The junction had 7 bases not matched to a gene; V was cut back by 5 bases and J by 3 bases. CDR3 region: CASSIRDRGRDTEAFF. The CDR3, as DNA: TGTGCCAGCAGCATCCGGGACAGGGGGCGGGACACTGAAGCTTTCTTT.

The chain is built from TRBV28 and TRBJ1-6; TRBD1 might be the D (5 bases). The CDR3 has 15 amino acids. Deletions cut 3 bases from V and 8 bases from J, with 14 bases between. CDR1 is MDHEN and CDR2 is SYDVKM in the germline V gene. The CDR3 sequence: CASSFVAGLYSPLHF. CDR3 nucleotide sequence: TGTGCCAGCAGTTTCGTTGCAGGGCTTTATTCACCCCTCCACTTT.

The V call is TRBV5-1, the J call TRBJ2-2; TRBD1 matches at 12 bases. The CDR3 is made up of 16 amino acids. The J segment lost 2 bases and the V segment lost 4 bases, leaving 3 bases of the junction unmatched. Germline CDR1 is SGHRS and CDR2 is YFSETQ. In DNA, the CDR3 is TGCGCCAGCAGCACCGGGACAGGGGGCAACACCGGGGAGCTGTTTTTT. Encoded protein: CASSTGTGGNTGELFF. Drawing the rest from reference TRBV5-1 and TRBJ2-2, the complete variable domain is KAGVTQTPRYLIKTRGQQVTLSCSPISGHRSVSWYQQTPGQGLQFLFEYFSETQRNKGNFPGRFSGRQFSNSRSEMNVSTLELGDSALYLCASSTGTGGNTGELFFGEGSRLTVL.

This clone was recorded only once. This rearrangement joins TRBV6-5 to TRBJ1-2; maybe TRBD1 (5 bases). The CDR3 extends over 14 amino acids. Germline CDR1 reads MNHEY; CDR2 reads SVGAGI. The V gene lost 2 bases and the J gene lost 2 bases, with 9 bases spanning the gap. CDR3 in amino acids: CASSYRQRNYGYTF. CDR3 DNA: TGTGCCAGCAGTTACCGACAGAGGAACTATGGCTACACCTTC.

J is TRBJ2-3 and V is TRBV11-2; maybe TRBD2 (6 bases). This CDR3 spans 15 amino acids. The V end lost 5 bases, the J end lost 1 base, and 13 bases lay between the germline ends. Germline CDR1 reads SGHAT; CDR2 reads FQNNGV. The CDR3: CASSDSGLRTDTQYF. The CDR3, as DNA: TGTGCCAGCAGCGATTCGGGACTGCGCACAGATACGCAGTATTTT.

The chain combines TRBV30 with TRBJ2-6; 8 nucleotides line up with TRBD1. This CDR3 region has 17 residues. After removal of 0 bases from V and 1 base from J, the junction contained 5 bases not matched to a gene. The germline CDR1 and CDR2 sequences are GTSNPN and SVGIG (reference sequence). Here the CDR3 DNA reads TGTGCCTGGAGTGTAGGGGACAGGCTATCTGGGGCCAACGTCCTGACTTTC. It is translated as CAWSVGDRLSGANVLTF.

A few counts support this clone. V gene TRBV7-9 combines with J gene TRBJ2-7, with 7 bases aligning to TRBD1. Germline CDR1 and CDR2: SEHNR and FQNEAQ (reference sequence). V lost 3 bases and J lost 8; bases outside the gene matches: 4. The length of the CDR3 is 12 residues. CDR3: CASSFTGEKQYF. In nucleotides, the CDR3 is TGTGCCAGCAGCTTTACAGGGGAGAAGCAGTACTTC.

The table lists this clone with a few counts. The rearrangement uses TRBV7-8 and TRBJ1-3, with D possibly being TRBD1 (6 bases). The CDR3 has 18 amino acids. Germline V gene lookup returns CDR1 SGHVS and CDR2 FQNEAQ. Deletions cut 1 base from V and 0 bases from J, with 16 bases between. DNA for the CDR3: TGTGCCAGCAGCTTAGGGGGGAGTCAGGGGATCTCTGGAAACACCATATATTTT. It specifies CASSLGGSQGISGNTIYF.

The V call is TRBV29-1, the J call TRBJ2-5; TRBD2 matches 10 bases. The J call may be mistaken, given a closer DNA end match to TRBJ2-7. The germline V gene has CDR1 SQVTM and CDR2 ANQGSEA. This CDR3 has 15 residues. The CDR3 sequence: CSVLNSGGTSYEQYF. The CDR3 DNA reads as TGCAGCGTCTTGAATAGCGGGGGGACTTCCTACGAGCAGTACTTC.

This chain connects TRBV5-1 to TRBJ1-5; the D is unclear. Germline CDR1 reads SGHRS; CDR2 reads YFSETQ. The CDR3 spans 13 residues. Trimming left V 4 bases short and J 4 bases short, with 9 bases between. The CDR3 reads CASSPTRNQPQHF. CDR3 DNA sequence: TGCGCCAGCAGCCCCACTCGAAATCAGCCCCAGCATTTT.

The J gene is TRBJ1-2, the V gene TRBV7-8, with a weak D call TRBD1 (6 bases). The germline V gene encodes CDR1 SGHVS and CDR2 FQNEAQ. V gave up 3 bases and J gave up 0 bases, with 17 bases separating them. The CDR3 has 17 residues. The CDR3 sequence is CASSFVGARQSNYGYTF. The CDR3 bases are TGTGCCAGCAGCTTTGTGGGGGCAAGGCAGTCTAACTATGGCTACACCTTC.

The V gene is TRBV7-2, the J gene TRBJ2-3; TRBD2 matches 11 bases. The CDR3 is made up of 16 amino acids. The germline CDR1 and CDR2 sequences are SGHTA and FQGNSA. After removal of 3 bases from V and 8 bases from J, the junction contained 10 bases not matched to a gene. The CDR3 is CASSFGGSGRGGTQYF. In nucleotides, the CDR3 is TGTGCCAGCAGCTTCGGAGGTAGCGGGAGGGGGGGTACGCAGTATTTT.

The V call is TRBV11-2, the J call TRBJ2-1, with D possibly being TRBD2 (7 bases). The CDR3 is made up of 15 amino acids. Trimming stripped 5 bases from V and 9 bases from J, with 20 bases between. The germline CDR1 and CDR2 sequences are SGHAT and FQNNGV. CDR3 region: CASSRRGSTGGEQFF. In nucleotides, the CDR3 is TGTGCCAGCAGCCGCAGGGGTTCTACGGGGGGTGAGCAGTTCTTC.

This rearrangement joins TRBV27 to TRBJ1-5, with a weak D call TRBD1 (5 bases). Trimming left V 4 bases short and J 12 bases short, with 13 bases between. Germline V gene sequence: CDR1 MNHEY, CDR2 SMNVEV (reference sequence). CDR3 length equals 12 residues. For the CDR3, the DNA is TGTGCCAGCAGTTCCAATGGGGGGTACCAGCATTTT. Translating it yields CASSSNGGYQHF.

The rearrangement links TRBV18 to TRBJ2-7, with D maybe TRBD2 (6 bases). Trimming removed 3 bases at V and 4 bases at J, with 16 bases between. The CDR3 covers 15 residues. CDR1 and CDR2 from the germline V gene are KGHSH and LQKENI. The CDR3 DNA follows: TGTGCCAGCTCACCCCGGGAGAACGAAATATACGAGCAGTACTTC. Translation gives CASSPRENEIYEQYF.

In nucleotides, the CDR3 is TGTGCCAGTACCGCCACAGGGGGACTTGGGGAGACCCAGTACTTC. This encodes CASTATGGLGETQYF. The gene calls are TRBV19 and TRBJ2-5; 8 bases match TRBD1. Per the germline V gene, CDR1 is LNHDA and CDR2 is SQIVND (reference sequence). This CDR3 comprises 15 residues. V was pared by 7 bases and J by 5 bases, with 12 bases of the junction left unmatched.

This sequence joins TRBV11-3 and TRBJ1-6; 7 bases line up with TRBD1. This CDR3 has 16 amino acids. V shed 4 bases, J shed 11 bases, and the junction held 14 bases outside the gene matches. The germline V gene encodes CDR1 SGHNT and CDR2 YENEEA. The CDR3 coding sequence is TGTGCCAGCAGCTGTCGGACAGGTGGGCATGGGCCACCCCTCCACTTT. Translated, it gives CASSCRTGGHGPPLHF.

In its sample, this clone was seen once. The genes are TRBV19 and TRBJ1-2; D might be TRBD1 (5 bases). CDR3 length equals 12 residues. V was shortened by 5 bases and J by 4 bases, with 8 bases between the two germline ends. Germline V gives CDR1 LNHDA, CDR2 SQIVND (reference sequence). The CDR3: CASSLRAYGYTF. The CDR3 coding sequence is TGTGCCAGTAGTCTCAGGGCCTATGGCTACACCTTC.